These T cell receptor beta chains were read from a single sample in a study of shared clonotypes between healthy human individuals. Clones were sequenced by immunoSEQ multiplex PCR, and TCRdb holds only the in-frame ones, with some missing. In the table there are about 530,000 clones, about 95% of which are singletons. Sequencing was performed on naive CD4+ T cells sorted from blood. The source is a woman aged 25 to 45 in good health. CDR3s include the opening cysteine and the closing phenylalanine or tryptophan. D genes are given only for firm matches. Where a row states a size, it is once, few, many or the class of an expanded clone; other rows omit it.

size: once; V: TRBV6-6; J: TRBJ2-7; D: TRBD2; DNA: TGTGCCAGCAGTTTATTCCCAACTAGCGGCTCCTACGAGCAGTACTTC; CDR3: CASSLFPTSGSYEQYF
size: .; V: TRBV28; J: TRBJ1-4; D: .; DNA: TGTGCCAGCAGTTTATGGGCAGGAGCCGAAGGAGAGAATGAAAAACTGTTTTTT; CDR3: CASSLWAGAEGENEKLFF
size: .; V: TRBV5-1; J: TRBJ1-4; D: TRBD1; DNA: TGCGCCAGCAGCTTAGTTCCTCCGGGACAGGGGGATGAAAAACTGTTTTTT; CDR3: CASSLVPPGQGDEKLFF
size: .; V: TRBV6-6; J: TRBJ2-7; D: .; DNA: TGTGCCAGCAGTCGGGACAGCGGGTCCTACGAGCAGTACTTC; CDR3: CASSRDSGSYEQYF
size: .; V: TRBV4-2; J: TRBJ2-1; D: TRBD2; DNA: TGTGCCAGCAGCCAACAGGGACAGGCGGGACTAGCGAGGAAGAGAACCTACAATGAGCAGTTCTTC; CDR3: CASSQQGQAGLARKRTYNEQFF
size: .; V: TRBV2; J: TRBJ1-5; D: .; DNA: TGTGCCAGCAGTGAACAGGGGTTGGGTCAGCCCCAGCATTTT; CDR3: CASSEQGLGQPQHF
size: .; V: TRBV19; J: TRBJ1-5; D: .; DNA: TGTGCCAGTAGCGGGACCTATCAGCCCCAGCATTTT; CDR3: CASSGTYQPQHF
size: .; V: TRBV20-1; J: TRBJ1-2; D: .; DNA: TGCAGTGCTAGCGGGTATGGCTACACCTTC; CDR3: CSASGYGYTF
size: .; V: TRBV5-1; J: TRBJ2-1; D: .; DNA: TGCGCCTCTACGGCGGGAAGCTCCTACAATGAGCAGTTCTTC; CDR3: CASTAGSSYNEQFF
size: .; V: TRBV29-1; J: TRBJ1-1; D: .; DNA: TGCAGCGTTGAAGAAGGGCCGTCCCAGTCTGAAGCTTTCTTT; CDR3: CSVEEGPSQSEAFF
size: .; V: TRBV11-3; J: TRBJ1-3; D: .; DNA: TGTGCCAGCAGCGGCAGGGGTTCGGGAAACACCATATATTTT; CDR3: CASSGRGSGNTIYF
size: .; V: TRBV7-9; J: TRBJ2-5; D: TRBD1; DNA: TGTGCCAGCAGCCTGAAGACAGGGGGTTACGGAAAGACCCAGTACTTC; CDR3: CASSLKTGGYGKTQYF
size: .; V: TRBV13; J: TRBJ2-3; D: TRBD2; DNA: TGTGCCAGCAGCTTACCGCCGGGACTAGCGGCACACACAGATACGCAGTATTTT; CDR3: CASSLPPGLAAHTDTQYF
size: .; V: TRBV28; J: TRBJ1-2; D: .; DNA: TGTGCCAGCAGTTTGCGGAGGGACGGCTATGGCTACACCTTC; CDR3: CASSLRRDGYGYTF
size: .; V: TRBV5-1; J: TRBJ2-1; D: TRBD1; DNA: TGCGCCAGCAGCTTGCCGGGACAGGCATACAATGAGCAGTTCTTC; CDR3: CASSLPGQAYNEQFF
size: .; V: TRBV5-1; J: TRBJ1-3; D: .; DNA: TGCGCCAGCAGCTATTATACGGGACGCCAAACTGGAAACACCATATATTTT; CDR3: CASSYYTGRQTGNTIYF
size: .; V: TRBV20-1; J: TRBJ2-7; D: TRBD1; DNA: TGCAGCGGACAGGGCCACTACGAGCAGTACTTC; CDR3: CSGQGHYEQYF
size: .; V: TRBV5-1; J: TRBJ1-2; D: .; DNA: TGCGCCAGCAGCTTGTACGCTAACTATGGCTACACCTTC; CDR3: CASSLYANYGYTF
size: .; V: TRBV5-1; J: TRBJ2-7; D: .; DNA: TGCGCCAGCAGCTTGGGAGAATCCGACGAGCAGTACTTC; CDR3: CASSLGESDEQYF
size: .; V: TRBV19; J: TRBJ2-2; D: TRBD2; DNA: TGTGCCAGTAGTACTTTCCGTAAGCGGGAACGCTTCGGGGAGCTGTTTTTT; CDR3: CASSTFRKRERFGELFF
size: .; V: TRBV28; J: TRBJ2-7; D: TRBD2; DNA: TGTGCCAGCAGAACCCCGACTAGCGGGAAATACGAGCAGTACTTC; CDR3: CASRTPTSGKYEQYF
size: .; V: TRBV11-3; J: TRBJ2-7; D: .; DNA: TGTGCCAGCAGCCAACAAGAGGGCGAGCAGTACTTC; CDR3: CASSQQEGEQYF
size: .; V: TRBV5-4; J: TRBJ2-7; D: TRBD2; DNA: TGTGCCCCCGGGCGAGCGGGATCCTACGAGCAGTACTTC; CDR3: CAPGRAGSYEQYF
size: .; V: TRBV19; J: TRBJ1-4; D: .; DNA: TGTGCCAGTAGTATAACCGGGATTGAAAAACTGTTTTTT; CDR3: CASSITGIEKLFF
size: .; V: TRBV7-2; J: TRBJ2-5; D: .; DNA: TGTGCCAGCAGCACAGGACTATACCAAGAGACCCAGTACTTC; CDR3: CASSTGLYQETQYF
size: .; V: TRBV29-1; J: TRBJ1-4; D: .; DNA: TGCAGCGTTGAAATGGGTTCCGGTAATGAAAAACTGTTTTTT; CDR3: CSVEMGSGNEKLFF
size: .; V: TRBV18; J: TRBJ1-1; D: .; DNA: TGTGCCAGCTCACCACAGGAGACAGACAACACTGAAGCTTTCTTT; CDR3: CASSPQETDNTEAFF
size: .; V: TRBV19; J: TRBJ1-1; D: .; DNA: TGTGCCAGTAGCCCATTGGGTGGGTGGCAGGCTCCTCGGAACACTGAAGCTTTCTTT; CDR3: CASSPLGGWQAPRNTEAFF
size: .; V: TRBV5-1; J: TRBJ2-7; D: .; DNA: TGCGCCAGCAGCTTTGGCGAGCAGGGAGCCGCACACTCCTACGAGCAGTACTTC; CDR3: CASSFGEQGAAHSYEQYF
size: .; V: TRBV28; J: TRBJ1-4; D: .; DNA: TGTGCCAGCAGGTGGGGGAATGAAAAACTGTTTTTT; CDR3: CASRWGNEKLFF
size: .; V: TRBV6-1; J: TRBJ1-3; D: .; DNA: TGTGCCAGCAGTGAATACGGAGGAAACACCATATATTTT; CDR3: CASSEYGGNTIYF
size: .; V: TRBV7-2; J: TRBJ2-1; D: TRBD1; DNA: TGTGCCAGCAGCTTATACAGGGGTAGTCTCAATGAGCAGTTCTTC; CDR3: CASSLYRGSLNEQFF
size: .; V: TRBV18; J: TRBJ2-1; D: TRBD2; DNA: TGTGCCAGCTCACTCCTCTCGGACGGGACTAGCGGGAATGAGCAGTTCTTC; CDR3: CASSLLSDGTSGNEQFF
size: .; V: TRBV29-1; J: TRBJ1-2; D: .; DNA: TGCAGCGTTGGGACCAATAGGGTCGGCTACACCTTC; CDR3: CSVGTNRVGYTF
size: .; V: TRBV6-5; J: TRBJ2-4; D: TRBD2; DNA: TGTGCCAGCAGCAGAGCGGGAGGAGCCAAAAACATTCAGTACTTC; CDR3: CASSRAGGAKNIQYF
size: once; V: TRBV6-5; J: TRBJ1-1; D: .; DNA: TGTGCCAGCAGTCGCGGGGTCACTGAAGCTTTCTTT; CDR3: CASSRGVTEAFF
size: once; V: TRBV28; J: TRBJ2-7; D: .; DNA: TGTGCCAGCAGTTTATCCGGGCCCCGGAGGGACGAGCAGTACTTC; CDR3: CASSLSGPRRDEQYF
size: .; V: TRBV6-1; J: TRBJ1-5; D: .; DNA: TGTGCCAGCAGTGAAGTGGTCGGGACTGGAAACAATCAGCCCCAGCATTTT; CDR3: CASSEVVGTGNNQPQHF
size: once; V: TRBV5-4; J: TRBJ1-3; D: TRBD1; DNA: TGTGCCAGCAGCTTGAATCTGGGGACAGGAGGAAACACCATATATTTT; CDR3: CASSLNLGTGGNTIYF
size: .; V: TRBV28; J: TRBJ2-1; D: .; DNA: TGTGCCAGCCACGAAAGGGGCCGCTCCTACAATGAGCAGTTCTTC; CDR3: CASHERGRSYNEQFF
size: once; V: TRBV30; J: TRBJ2-7; D: .; DNA: TGTGCCTGGGACGTCGGGGGCTCCTACGAGCAGTACTTC; CDR3: CAWDVGGSYEQYF
size: .; V: TRBV18; J: TRBJ2-1; D: .; DNA: TGTGCCAGCTCACCTAATACCGGATCGACAGGCGATGAGCAGTTCTTC; CDR3: CASSPNTGSTGDEQFF
size: .; V: TRBV18; J: TRBJ2-7; D: TRBD2; DNA: TGTGCCAGCTCACCAGCGGGACTAGCGGGAGGCGGGTCCTACGAGCAGTACTTC; CDR3: CASSPAGLAGGGSYEQYF